In this sample, the clone carrying this TCR beta chain turned up many times. The record originates from a study of early T cells in non-severe SARS-CoV-2 infection. As for the study in general: The chains were unpaired, and the sequenced material was bulk RNA from unsorted whole blood.

Individual cDNA molecules received unique molecular identifiers. TCRdb independently ran MiXCR on the 5' RACE reads; one entry per CDR3 protein. The sample shows 71,000 or so distinct CDR3 sequences, about 13% of them seen only once. CDR3 length equals 12 residues. Looked up from germline, CDR1 is DFQATT and CDR2 is SNEGSKA (reference sequence). Between the trimmed V and J ends, which lost 5 bases and 7 bases, there was a span of 12 bases. The genes are TRBV20-1 and TRBJ2-4; D may be TRBD2 (5 bases). The source of this sequence is an adult who was a healthcare worker with PCR-confirmed SARS-CoV-2 infection or an uninfected control (not recorded which). The sequenced sample consisted of whole blood. Here the CDR3 DNA reads TGCAGTGCTGCCCCCCCGGGGAACATTCAGTACTTC. It codes for CSAAPPGNIQYF.